The rows below give T cell receptor beta chains drawn from one sample of a study of blood T cell repertoires in COVID-19. Measured with immunoSEQ multiplex PCR; TCRdb has only the in-frame clones, and not every one. The data show a few hundred thousand clones, around nine tenths seen once. Input material: peripheral blood. These receptors all come from a woman between 50 and 59 years old with active or convalescent COVID-19. Both conserved end residues are part of each CDR3. D genes are given only for firm matches. Clone size is stated in some rows and not others, as once, few, many or a class when expanded.

V gene	CDR3 length	clone size	D gene	J gene	CDR3 DNA	CDR3 protein
TRBV28	13	NA	NA	TRBJ1-1	TGTGCCAGCAGCCCACAGGATAGGACTGAAGCTTTCTTT	CASSPQDRTEAFF
TRBV27	16	NA	NA	TRBJ1-2	TGTGCCAGCAGTCCCGAGGCAGGGAATGCTAACTATGGCTACACCTTC	CASSPEAGNANYGYTF
TRBV30	11	NA	NA	TRBJ1-1	TGTGCTTTGGGGGGGATCACTGAAGCTTTCTTT	CALGGITEAFF
TRBV4-2	16	few	TRBD1	TRBJ1-4	TGTGCCAGCAGCTTCTCGAGGGACAGGAAGGATGAAAAACTGTTTTTT	CASSFSRDRKDEKLFF
TRBV19	14	NA	TRBD1	TRBJ1-1	TGTGCCAGTAGACCGGACAGGGTGAACACTGAAGCTTTCTTT	CASRPDRVNTEAFF
TRBV5-1	16	NA	TRBD2	TRBJ2-3	TGCGCCAGCAGCGACTTAGCGGGGCTTAGCACAGATACGCAGTATTTT	CASSDLAGLSTDTQYF
TRBV18	14	NA	TRBD2	TRBJ2-4	TGTGCCAGCTCACAGCTAGCGGGAGGGGACATTCAGTACTTC	CASSQLAGGDIQYF
TRBV5-4	15	NA	NA	TRBJ1-5	TGTGCCAGCAGCTTTTACGGTACAGGCGGTCAGCCCCAGCATTTT	CASSFYGTGGQPQHF
TRBV28	13	NA	NA	TRBJ2-7	TGTGCCAGCATCGACAGTAAGACCTACGAGCAGTACTTC	CASIDSKTYEQYF
TRBV5-4	14	NA	TRBD1	TRBJ2-2	TGTGCCAGCAGAGTAACAGGGGTCACCGGGGAGCTGTTTTTT	CASRVTGVTGELFF
TRBV28	12	NA	NA	TRBJ1-4	TGTGCCAGCAATTCGGGGGAGGGCGAACTGTTTTTT	CASNSGEGELFF
TRBV9	16	NA	TRBD2	TRBJ2-2	TGTGCCAGCAGCGTTACTAGCGGGGGGCACACCGGGGAGCTGTTTTTT	CASSVTSGGHTGELFF
TRBV5-1	13	NA	NA	TRBJ1-1	TGCGCCAGCAGCGGGGGGACGAACACTGAAGCTTTCTTT	CASSGGTNTEAFF
TRBV28	14	NA	TRBD2	TRBJ2-7	TGTGCCAGCAGTTTCGGACTAGCATCCTACGAGCAGTACTTC	CASSFGLASYEQYF
TRBV5-4	15	NA	TRBD2	TRBJ2-1	TGTGCCAGCAGCTTCCGGGGGGGCCCGTTCGGTGAGCAGTTCTTC	CASSFRGGPFGEQFF
TRBV7-2	14	NA	NA	TRBJ1-6	TGTGCCAGCAGACTCGGCAGGGTAAATTCACCCCTCCACTTT	CASRLGRVNSPLHF
TRBV3-1/TRBV3-2	14	NA	TRBD2	TRBJ2-7	TGTGCCAGCAGCCAAGGAGCGGGATCCTACGAGCAGTACTTC	CASSQGAGSYEQYF
TRBV7-3	15	NA	TRBD1	TRBJ2-3	TGTGCCAGCAGCTTAACTGACAGGGCCACAGATACGCAGTATTTT	CASSLTDRATDTQYF
TRBV7-9	16	NA	TRBD1	TRBJ2-1	TGTGCCAGCAGCTTCGGGACAGGGGGAAGACACAATGAGCAGTTCTTC	CASSFGTGGRHNEQFF
TRBV6-2/TRBV6-3	11	NA	NA	TRBJ2-1	TGTGCCAGCAGTTTGGGACTTCCTCTGTTCTTC	CASSLGLPLFF
TRBV6-2/TRBV6-3	15	NA	NA	TRBJ2-7	TGTGCCAGCAACCCGGAGTCGGGACATTCTGACGAGCAGTACTTC	CASNPESGHSDEQYF
TRBV6-5	15	NA	NA	TRBJ2-6	TGTGCCAGCAGTAAAATGGGAGCTGGGGCCAACGTCCTGACTTTC	CASSKMGAGANVLTF